What follows are 3 T cell receptor beta chains derived from one specimen sequenced in a study of TIL therapy for anti-PD-1-resistant metastatic lung cancer. Time point meaning: pre-treatment sample, taken before nivolumab and TIL therapy. This was the immunoSEQ v3 assay. Libraries were prepared by immunoSEQ multiplex PCR; TCRdb keeps only in-frame clonotypes and omits some of them. The sample has about 60,000 clones, around nine tenths seen once. The source material was blood, sampled at baseline. These receptors came from a person aged 25-79 years with non-small cell lung cancer.

The CDR3: CASSGGDRWSETQYF. As DNA, the CDR3 is TGTGCCAGCAGCGGGGGGGACCGTTGGTCCGAGACCCAGTACTTC. The V and J genes are TRBV9 and TRBJ2-5; D is possibly TRBD2 (6 bases). V was trimmed by 3 bases and J by 5 bases, leaving 17 bases between them. The CDR3 has 15 residues. Germline loops: CDR1 SGDLS, CDR2 YYNGEE. The full variable domain, with the rest looked up from reference TRBV9 and TRBJ2-5, is DSGVTQTPKHLITATGQRVTLRCSPRSGDLSVYWYQQSLDQGLQFLIQYYNGEERAKGNILERFSAQQFPDLHSELNLSSLELGDSALYFCASSGGDRWSETQYFGPGTRLLVL.

V gene TRBV7-2 combines with J gene TRBJ2-7, with D perhaps matching TRBD1 or TRBD2 (5 bases each). The germline V and J ends were trimmed by 5 bases and 2 bases, with 16 bases remaining between them. The germline V gene encodes CDR1 SGHTA and CDR2 FQGNSA. The CDR3 spans 15 residues. For the CDR3, the DNA is TGTGCCAGCAGCCGTAGGGACCGAGTGACCTACGAGCAGTACTTC. Translating gives CASSRRDRVTYEQYF.

This sequence joins TRBV11-2 and TRBJ2-3; 12 bases agree with TRBD2. The CDR3 is made up of 16 amino acids. Germline loops: CDR1 SGHAT, CDR2 FQNNGV. V gave up 5 bases and J gave up 4 bases; unmatched junction bases: 7. CDR3 sequence: CASSPRLAGEADTQYF. CDR3 DNA: TGTGCCAGCAGCCCCCGACTAGCGGGAGAGGCAGATACGCAGTATTTT.